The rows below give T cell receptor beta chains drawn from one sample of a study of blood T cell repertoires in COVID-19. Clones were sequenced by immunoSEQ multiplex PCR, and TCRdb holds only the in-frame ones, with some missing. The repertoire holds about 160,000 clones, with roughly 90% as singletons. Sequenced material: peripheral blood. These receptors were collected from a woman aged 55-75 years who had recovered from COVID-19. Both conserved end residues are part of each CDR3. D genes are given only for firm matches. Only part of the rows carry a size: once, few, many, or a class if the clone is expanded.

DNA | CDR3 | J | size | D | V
TGCGCCAGCAGCACAGGGGCGAACACCGGGGAGCTGTTTTTT | CASSTGANTGELFF | TRBJ2-2 | NA | TRBD1 | TRBV5-1
TGTGCCAGCAGCTTATTCGGGACAAGAAACACCGGGGAGCTGTTTTTT | CASSLFGTRNTGELFF | TRBJ2-2 | NA | NA | TRBV7-2
TGCGCCAGCAGCCGCACTAGCGGGGGTGGAGATACGCAGTATTTT | CASSRTSGGGDTQYF | TRBJ2-3 | NA | TRBD2 | TRBV5-1
TGTGCCAGCAGCTTAGACGCGCGGGGGTCCTACAATGAGCAGTTCTTC | CASSLDARGSYNEQFF | TRBJ2-1 | NA | TRBD2 | TRBV7-9
TGTGCCAGCAAACCCCGGGAGAGTAAAGCTTTCTTT | CASKPRESKAFF | TRBJ1-1 | NA | NA | TRBV28
TGCAGCGTTGGTTCGGCGGGGGGGACAGATACGCAGTATTTT | CSVGSAGGTDTQYF | TRBJ2-3 | NA | TRBD2 | TRBV29-1
TGTGCCACCAGTGACAGACGGGAGATCTCCTACGAGCAGTACTTC | CATSDRREISYEQYF | TRBJ2-7 | NA | NA | TRBV24-1
TGTGCCAGTACCCCCGGGACAGGTCGCCAGCCCCAGCATTTT | CASTPGTGRQPQHF | TRBJ1-5 | NA | TRBD1 | TRBV19
TGCAGTGCTAGTTCAGGGATGGAGACCCAGTACTTC | CSASSGMETQYF | TRBJ2-5 | once | NA | TRBV20-1
TGTGCCAGCAACGGGGGGGCCACAGGGGCCAATGAGCAGTTCTTC | CASNGGATGANEQFF | TRBJ2-1 | NA | NA | TRBV9
TGTGCCAGCAGTCTATTCAATCAGCCCCAGCATTTT | CASSLFNQPQHF | TRBJ1-5 | few | NA | TRBV12-3/TRBV12-4
TGTGCCAGCTCAAGTCGGACACCCCCTGAAGCTTTCTTT | CASSSRTPPEAFF | TRBJ1-1 | NA | NA | TRBV18
TGCGCCAGCAGCCAAGGGACAGCCTATGGCTACACCTTC | CASSQGTAYGYTF | TRBJ1-2 | NA | NA | TRBV4-1
TGTGCCAGCAGCCCCATTGCGACAGGGTACGAGCAGTACTTC | CASSPIATGYEQYF | TRBJ2-7 | NA | TRBD1 | TRBV27
TGCGCCAGCAGCCCTCTCGGAGGGTTGGGCTATGGCTACACCTTC | CASSPLGGLGYGYTF | TRBJ1-2 | NA | NA | TRBV4-1
TGTGCCAGCAGCTCGCTCGGTGGGCGGAACACCGGGGAGCTGTTTTTT | CASSSLGGRNTGELFF | TRBJ2-2 | NA | NA | TRBV5-4
TGCGCCAGCAGATCGGTAGGCCTAGCGGGGATTTACGAGCAGTACTTC | CASRSVGLAGIYEQYF | TRBJ2-7 | NA | TRBD2 | TRBV5-1
TGTGCCAGCAGCCCCGGCGGTATAGGAGGGCTCACCGGGGAGCTGTTTTTT | CASSPGGIGGLTGELFF | TRBJ2-2 | NA | NA | TRBV9
TGTGCCAGCAGTGAGGAGGGGATGGTCTATGGCTACACCTTC | CASSEEGMVYGYTF | TRBJ1-2 | NA | NA | TRBV2
TGTGCCAGCAGGAGGGACAGGGGTGCGTACGAGCAGTACTTC | CASRRDRGAYEQYF | TRBJ2-7 | once | TRBD1 | TRBV6-5
TGTGCCAGCGGACCAGGGGCCTACGAGCAGTACTTC | CASGPGAYEQYF | TRBJ2-7 | NA | NA | TRBV6-5
TGTGCCACCGGAAGAGACGGGTTCTACGAGCAGTACTTC | CATGRDGFYEQYF | TRBJ2-7 | NA | NA | TRBV6-5
TGTGCCAGCAGTTTATCTGGACTAGCGGGGGAGTACAATGAGCAGTTCTTC | CASSLSGLAGEYNEQFF | TRBJ2-1 | NA | TRBD2 | TRBV27
TGTGCCAGCAGTGGACTAGCGGGGGCCCTTGAGCAGTTCTTC | CASSGLAGALEQFF | TRBJ2-1 | NA | TRBD2 | TRBV2
TGTGCCAGCAGTGATCAGGGGAACACTGAAGCTTTCTTT | CASSDQGNTEAFF | TRBJ1-1 | NA | NA | TRBV6-4
TGTGCCAGCAGAACACAGTATAATTCACCCCTCCACTTT | CASRTQYNSPLHF | TRBJ1-6 | NA | NA | TRBV27
TGTGCCAGCAGCTACGGACAGGGGGCCGAAGCTTTCTTT | CASSYGQGAEAFF | TRBJ1-1 | NA | TRBD1 | TRBV4-2
TGTGCCACCAGTGATTTAGGCGGGGAGGGAGATACGCAGTATTTT | CATSDLGGEGDTQYF | TRBJ2-3 | NA | TRBD2 | TRBV24-1
TGCGCCAGCAGCTGGGGACAGGGAAGCCTCGAGCAGTACTTC | CASSWGQGSLEQYF | TRBJ2-7 | few | TRBD1 | TRBV5-1
TGTGCCATCAGTGCCAGGGAAGGTAAACACGAGCAGTACTTC | CAISAREGKHEQYF | TRBJ2-7 | NA | NA | TRBV10-3
TGTGCCAGCAGTGAAGCAGAAGGGGGCTGGGCAGATACGCAGTATTTT | CASSEAEGGWADTQYF | TRBJ2-3 | NA | TRBD1 | TRBV2
TGCGCCAGCAGCTTGGAGGGACAGGGTAGTTTACCCCTCCACTTT | CASSLEGQGSLPLHF | TRBJ1-6 | NA | TRBD1 | TRBV5-1
TGTGCCAGCAGCCCGAGGGGACAGATCGCTACTGGAAACACCATATATTTT | CASSPRGQIATGNTIYF | TRBJ1-3 | NA | TRBD1 | TRBV9
TGTGCCAGCACTATATATGGCTACACCTTC | CASTIYGYTF | TRBJ1-2 | NA | NA | TRBV2
TGTGCCAGTAGTCTCGGGTTCAATCAGCCCCAGCATTTT | CASSLGFNQPQHF | TRBJ1-5 | NA | NA | TRBV19
TGTGCCAGCAGTTACGGGAGAGGGGACAGGCCTCCATATAGCAATCAGCCCCAGCATTTT | CASSYGRGDRPPYSNQPQHF | TRBJ1-5 | NA | TRBD1 | TRBV28
TGTGCCAGCAGCTCTAGCGGTTCGAACACCGGGGAGCTGTTTTTT | CASSSSGSNTGELFF | TRBJ2-2 | NA | TRBD2 | TRBV7-3
TGTGCCAGCAGCTCCCGACAGGGACCGATCACCGGGGAGCTGTTTTTT | CASSSRQGPITGELFF | TRBJ2-2 | NA | TRBD1 | TRBV28
TGTGCCAGCAGTGTAAACAGTATCATAGGAGGCTACACCTTC | CASSVNSIIGGYTF | TRBJ1-2 | NA | NA | TRBV6-4
TGTGCCAGTAGTATTCGGGACAGCTCCTATGGCTACACCTTC | CASSIRDSSYGYTF | TRBJ1-2 | NA | TRBD1 | TRBV19
TGTGCCAGCAGGACGGGTAGCAATCAGCCCCAGCATTTT | CASRTGSNQPQHF | TRBJ1-5 | NA | NA | TRBV28
TGTGCCAGCAGCTTGGTCGTAGAGGGCACTGAAGCTTTCTTT | CASSLVVEGTEAFF | TRBJ1-1 | NA | NA | TRBV5-6
TGTGCCAGCGCTTCAGGGCCACCCCCGAACACTGAAGCTTTCTTT | CASASGPPPNTEAFF | TRBJ1-1 | once | NA | TRBV18
TGCGCCAGCAGCCCGGGACTAGCGGGGGGTCTAGGGGAGACCCAGTACTTC | CASSPGLAGGLGETQYF | TRBJ2-5 | NA | TRBD2 | TRBV5-1
TGTGCCAGCTCACCCATGGACAGGGCGGAGGAGCAGTACTTC | CASSPMDRAEEQYF | TRBJ2-7 | NA | TRBD1 | TRBV18
TGTGCCAGCAGCTTAGGGACAGGGGGTATTCGTGATGGCTACACCTTC | CASSLGTGGIRDGYTF | TRBJ1-2 | NA | TRBD1 | TRBV7-2
TGTGCCAGCACCCAAGAGGTCACCGGGGAGCTGTTTTTT | CASTQEVTGELFF | TRBJ2-2 | NA | NA | TRBV28
TGTGCCAGCAGCCCAGGGGGGATTATCGAAGCTTTCTTT | CASSPGGIIEAFF | TRBJ1-1 | once | TRBD1 | TRBV2
TGCGCCAGCGGCTGGGGGCAGGGGTTGAACGAGCAGTACTTC | CASGWGQGLNEQYF | TRBJ2-7 | NA | NA | TRBV5-1
TGTGCCAGCAGTTTATTCCTTCAAGTGGACTATTTAGGCTACACCTTC | CASSLFLQVDYLGYTF | TRBJ1-2 | few | NA | TRBV28
TGTGCCAGCAGCTTAAAGGTAGCGTCTTTAGCCAAAAACATTCAGTACTTC | CASSLKVASLAKNIQYF | TRBJ2-4 | NA | NA | TRBV11-2
TGTGCCAGCTCACCAGACCCCATAACAGATAGCAATCAGCCCCAGCATTTT | CASSPDPITDSNQPQHF | TRBJ1-5 | NA | NA | TRBV18
TGTGCCAGCCTCGACAGCTTCCTATCCTACGAGCAGTACTTC | CASLDSFLSYEQYF | TRBJ2-7 | NA | NA | TRBV2
TGTGCCAGCAGCCCGTGGAGACTCATGAACACTGAAGCTTTCTTT | CASSPWRLMNTEAFF | TRBJ1-1 | NA | NA | TRBV7-8
TGTGCCAGCAGCTTATCTCCGCGAGGGCAGACTCAAGAGACCCAGTACTTC | CASSLSPRGQTQETQYF | TRBJ2-5 | NA | NA | TRBV5-4
TGTGCCAGTAGTACAGTTCGACAGCTTCAAGAGACCCAGTACTTC | CASSTVRQLQETQYF | TRBJ2-5 | NA | NA | TRBV19
TGTGCCAGCAGCAACACAGGTGTGCCCTTTGCTTTCTTT | CASSNTGVPFAFF | TRBJ1-1 | once | NA | TRBV7-2
TGTGCCAGCAGCACTGGGAGAGAAGAGACCCAGTACTTC | CASSTGREETQYF | TRBJ2-5 | NA | NA | TRBV5-4
TGCGCCAGCAGTGAGCGGGGGTCTGGTGAAAAACTGTTTTTT | CASSERGSGEKLFF | TRBJ1-4 | NA | NA | TRBV10-2